The 23 T cell receptor beta chains presented below share a single source sample, sequenced in a study of T cell changes during pregnancy in multiple sclerosis. The protocol was immunoSEQ multiplex PCR, while the TCRdb copy is restricted to in-frame clones and leaves out a portion. Here the sample spans roughly 60,000 clones, over 85% being singletons. The sample consisted of peripheral blood, taken in the second trimester of pregnancy. Every receptor here comes from a female donor with multiple sclerosis, enrolled in a pregnancy study.

The chain links TRBV7-2 to TRBJ2-1; TRBD2 is a possible D gene (5 bases). V dropped 3 bases and J dropped 3 bases, with 15 bases sitting between them. This CDR3 is 16 amino acids long. Germline assignment: CDR1 SGHTA and CDR2 FQGNSA. CDR3 coding DNA: TGTGCCAGCAGCTTCCGAAGAGTGGGAGTCTACAATGAGCAGTTCTTC. This codes for CASSFRRVGVYNEQFF.

V is TRBV27 and J is TRBJ1-2; perhaps TRBD1 as D (5 bases). This CDR3 contains 14 residues. The germline CDR1 and CDR2 sequences are MNHEY and SMNVEV (reference sequence). V lost 4 bases and J 0 bases, leaving 9 bases between the germline ends. CDR3 residues: CASSSYRSNYGYTF. In DNA form, the CDR3 reads TGTGCCAGCAGTTCGTACAGGTCTAACTATGGCTACACCTTC.

The chain combines TRBV6-6 with TRBJ1-4; perhaps TRBD1 as D (5 bases). Germline CDR1 is MNHNY and CDR2 is SVGAGI (reference sequence). The germline V and J ends were trimmed by 5 bases and 8 bases, with 15 bases remaining between them. The CDR3 is 14 residues long. CDR3 DNA sequence: TGTGCCAGCAGTCGGACTGGGGGGAGGGAAAAACTGTTTTTT. It yields the protein CASSRTGGREKLFF.

The chain recombines TRBV30 with TRBJ1-4; weak D call: TRBD1 (6 bases). Per the germline V gene, CDR1 is GTSNPN and CDR2 is SVGIG (reference sequence). The V end was cut by 1 base, the J end by 6 bases, with 12 bases between. This CDR3 has 14 amino acids. Here the CDR3 reads CAWSGTEIYEKLFF. The CDR3 DNA reads TGTGCCTGGAGTGGGACAGAGATCTATGAAAAACTGTTTTTT.

The chain employs TRBV5-1 and TRBJ2-1; 15 bases match TRBD2. Germline V gene data show CDR1 as SGHRS and CDR2 as YFSETQ. This CDR3 has 17 amino acids. J lost 2 bases, V lost 5 bases, and 5 bases had no gene match. The CDR3 here is CASSGTSGRKAYNEQFF. CDR3 sequence (DNA): TGCGCCAGCAGTGGGACTAGCGGGAGGAAGGCCTACAATGAGCAGTTCTTC.

This clone showed up just once. This chain connects TRBV11-2 to TRBJ2-6; TRBD1 is a possible D gene (6 bases). CDR1 is SGHAT and CDR2 is FQNNGV in the germline V gene. CDR3 length: 18 residues. Trimming removed 5 bases at V and 9 bases at J, with 26 bases between. Here the CDR3 DNA reads TGTGCCAGCAGCCCGCGGACAGATCCGCTACTGGAGGTCAACGTCCTGACTTTC. It translates to CASSPRTDPLLEVNVLTF.

The chain is built from TRBV4-1 and TRBJ2-1, with TRBD2 matching 7 bases. This CDR3 has 14 amino acids. The J segment lost 7 bases and the V segment lost 0 bases, leaving 3 bases of the junction unmatched. Germline V gives CDR1 MGHRA, CDR2 YSYEKL. The CDR3 DNA is TGCGCCAGCAGCCAAGAAGGGACTATGAATGAGCAGTTCTTC. This sequence encodes CASSQEGTMNEQFF.

The chain recombines TRBV4-1 with TRBJ1-4; D gene uncertain. The germline CDR1 and CDR2 sequences are MGHRA and YSYEKL. The ends were cut back, 0 bases at V and 8 bases at J, with 13 bases in the middle. The CDR3 extends over 15 amino acids. The CDR3 loop reads CASSQEQDGWEKLFF. The CDR3 bases are TGCGCCAGCAGCCAAGAGCAGGATGGGTGGGAAAAACTGTTTTTT.

The V gene is TRBV7-8, the J gene TRBJ2-7; 12 bases line up with TRBD2. The CDR3 loop spans 15 amino acids. Trimming removed 3 bases from V and 4 bases from J; junction bases left unmatched: 4. Germline V CDR1 and CDR2: SGHVS, FQNEAQ. CDR3 DNA sequence: TGTGCCAGCAGCTTTGCTCTAGCGGGAGGGTACGAGCAGTACTTC. Translated, it gives CASSFALAGGYEQYF.

V and J are TRBV7-9 and TRBJ2-1, with 9 bases identical to TRBD2. Germline CDR1 is SEHNR and CDR2 is FQNEAQ (reference sequence). The CDR3 covers 16 residues. The V segment lost 1 base and the J segment 6 bases; nucleotides outside the gene matches: 7. CDR3 sequence: CASSLVAGGPRNEQFF. CDR3 DNA sequence: TGTGCCAGCAGCTTAGTGGCGGGAGGGCCTCGCAATGAGCAGTTCTTC.

This chain uses TRBV18 with TRBJ2-7; D ambiguous. Germline assignment: CDR1 KGHSH and CDR2 LQKENI. V was clipped by 6 bases and J by 3 bases, with 15 bases between them. The length of the CDR3 is 14 residues. The CDR3 loop is CASSQKTRNYEQYF. CDR3 bases: TGTGCCAGCTCCCAAAAGACAAGGAACTACGAGCAGTACTTC.

The chain uses TRBV11-3 and TRBJ1-4, with TRBD1 as a possible D gene (6 bases). With 4 bases removed from V and 8 bases from J, the gap between germline ends came to 17 bases. The CDR3 is 15 residues long. CDR1 is SGHNT, CDR2 YENEEA, per germline. As DNA, the CDR3 is TGTGCCAGCAGCTCCCTTGCGGGGGCGGGAGAAAAACTGTTTTTT. This encodes CASSSLAGAGEKLFF.

The chain carries TRBV5-6 and TRBJ2-3, with D unclear. Germline V gives CDR1 SGHDT, CDR2 YYEEEE. The CDR3 contains 13 residues. V lost 2 bases and J lost 4, with 8 bases in between. The CDR3 DNA follows: TGTGCCAGCAGCTTTGAACAGTCAGATACGCAGTATTTT. It encodes CASSFEQSDTQYF.

The V and J genes are TRBV19 and TRBJ1-5; no definite D call. V gave up 8 bases and J gave up 7 bases, with 18 bases separating them. The CDR3 is made up of 14 amino acids. Germline CDR1 reads LNHDA; CDR2 reads SQIVND (reference sequence). The CDR3 coding sequence is TGTGCCAGTGGCGGGCTTCACGAAGGACAGCCCCAGCATTTT. Amino acids: CASGGLHEGQPQHF.

The J gene is TRBJ2-7, the V gene TRBV28, with TRBD2 identical over 12 bases. Germline V gene lookup returns CDR1 MDHEN and CDR2 SYDVKM. The CDR3 spans 16 residues. J gave up 3 bases and V 5 bases, and 8 bases lay outside the gene matches. CDR3 bases: TGTGCCAGCAGTCCTAGCGGGAGGGCCCCTGGCTACGAGCAGTACTTC. This gives the protein CASSPSGRAPGYEQYF.

The CDR3 is CASSLTGGWQPQHF. In DNA, the CDR3 is TGTGCCAGCAGCCTCACAGGGGGCTGGCAGCCCCAGCATTTT. The rearrangement joins TRBV5-6 to TRBJ1-5; 9 bases are shared with TRBD1. Trimming took 4 bases from V and 7 from J; bases not matched to a gene: 6. Germline-derived CDR1 and CDR2 are SGHDT and YYEEEE. The CDR3 consists of 14 residues.

Concerning this clone: A read error may produce the germline difference seen at one junction end. V and J are TRBV7-7 and TRBJ2-1, with 13 bases fitting TRBD2. Germline CDR1 SSHAT, CDR2 FNYEAQ (reference sequence). The CDR3 totals 15 residues. CDR3 nucleotide sequence: TGTGCTAGCAGACAAGGGACTAGCGGGGACAATGAGCAGTTCTTC. Translated, it gives CASRQGTSGDNEQFF. The variable domain in full, with the rest retrieved from reference TRBV7-7 and TRBJ2-1, is GAGVSQSPRYKVTKRGQDVTLRCDPISSHATLYWYQQALGQGPEFLTYFNYEAQPDKSGLPSDRFSAERPEGSISTLTIQRTEQRDSAMYRCASRQGTSGDNEQFFGPGTRLTVL.

J is TRBJ2-5 and V is TRBV28; 9 bases agree with TRBD1. The CDR3 contains 16 residues. V lost 6 bases and J lost 5; bases outside the gene matches: 13. Germline-derived CDR1 and CDR2 are MDHEN and SYDVKM. This CDR3 is CASRFTGQGYSETQYF. In nucleotides, the CDR3 is TGTGCCAGCAGATTTACGGGACAGGGATATTCGGAGACCCAGTACTTC.

This chain joins TRBV6-1 and TRBJ2-7; 9 bases fit TRBD1. CDR1 is MNHNS and CDR2 is SASEGT in the germline V gene. This CDR3 is built from 16 residues. Losses at the gene ends were 2 bases for V and 3 bases for J; bases not matched to a gene: 8. Here the CDR3 DNA reads TGTGCCAGCAGTGAACAGACCGGGACAGGGTACTACGAGCAGTACTTC. Residues: CASSEQTGTGYYEQYF.

This chain links TRBV9 with TRBJ1-2; no reliable D call. Germline CDR1 is SGDLS and CDR2 is YYNGEE. CDR3 length: 16 amino acids. V was trimmed by 0 bases and J by 6 bases, leaving 18 bases between them. The CDR3, as DNA: TGTGCCAGCAGCGTAGACCCCTCGGTTGCGGGGAATGGCTACACCTTC. This encodes CASSVDPSVAGNGYTF.

The CDR3 protein is CASSLAGGTGYTF. DNA of the CDR3: TGCGCCAGCAGCTTGGCCGGAGGAACTGGCTACACCTTC. The gene calls are TRBV5-1 and TRBJ1-2; D is unresolved. V was pared by 0 bases and J by 7 bases, with 10 bases between. CDR3 length equals 13 residues. Germline CDR1 SGHRS, CDR2 YFSETQ.

CDR3 protein: CASSTISTDTQYF. The CDR3 DNA reads as TGTGCCAGTAGTACCATTAGCACAGATACGCAGTATTTT. The V and J genes are TRBV19 and TRBJ2-3, with D unclear. V was pared by 4 bases and J by 0 bases, with 5 bases between. The CDR3 is made up of 13 amino acids. Germline CDR1 LNHDA, CDR2 SQIVND (reference sequence).

This chain connects TRBV19 to TRBJ2-2, with TRBD2 matching over 7 bases. The CDR3 consists of 15 residues. CDR1 LNHDA and CDR2 SQIVND come from the germline V gene (reference sequence). The ends lost 2 bases at V and 7 bases at J; junction bases unmatched: 7. The CDR3, as DNA: TGTGCCAGTAGTATATTTCCGAGCGGGGTCGGGGAGCTGTTTTTT. Translation gives CASSIFPSGVGELFF.